The present entry profiles one TCR beta chain with its context. The antigen it binds to is not known. The input lacks base qualities; no much larger clone sits a single base away. Reading the germline V gene (reference sequence) gives CDR1 PRHDT and CDR2 FYEKMQ. V is pared back by 8 bases and J by 2 bases, with 12 bases lying between the germline termini. The CDR3 runs 13 residues from the cysteine to the phenylalanine. The read is trimmed to its CDR3 DNA, 39 bases read in frame from base 1. This sample was included in a study of T cell changes during pregnancy in multiple sclerosis (dated by TCRdb to about 2019). Describing the broader study: The study examined how the T cell repertoire changed over the course of pregnancy in women with multiple sclerosis.

The method behind the library was the immunoSEQ multiplex PCR assay. As stored in TCRdb, this immuneACCESS dataset retains in-frame rearrangements with V and J assigned. A fraction of the clones does not appear; measured against another copy, unresolved V genes explain less than half of the discrepancy, and the remainder lacks a known reason. This sample comprises about 65,000 clones, approximately 92% of them detected only once. The ten largest clones add up to around 2.9% of the sample. The source of this sequence is a female donor in good health, enrolled as a control in a pregnancy study. The sequence joins TRBV13 to TRBJ2-5; too little of a D gene remains to name it. This material consisted of CD8+ T cells from peripheral blood mononuclear cells, taken in the third trimester of pregnancy. In nucleotide form, the sequence is TGTGCCAGCCTTGAGTCCCCTCAAGAGACCCAGTACTTC. This codes for CASLESPQETQYF. The full variable domain, completed from the reference TRBV13 and TRBJ2-5 proteins outside the CDR3, reads AAGVIQSPRHLIKEKRETATLKCYPIPRHDTVYWYQQGPGQDPQFLISFYEKMQSDKGSIPDRFSAQQFSDYHSELNMSSLELGDSALYFCASLESPQETQYFGPGTRLLVL.